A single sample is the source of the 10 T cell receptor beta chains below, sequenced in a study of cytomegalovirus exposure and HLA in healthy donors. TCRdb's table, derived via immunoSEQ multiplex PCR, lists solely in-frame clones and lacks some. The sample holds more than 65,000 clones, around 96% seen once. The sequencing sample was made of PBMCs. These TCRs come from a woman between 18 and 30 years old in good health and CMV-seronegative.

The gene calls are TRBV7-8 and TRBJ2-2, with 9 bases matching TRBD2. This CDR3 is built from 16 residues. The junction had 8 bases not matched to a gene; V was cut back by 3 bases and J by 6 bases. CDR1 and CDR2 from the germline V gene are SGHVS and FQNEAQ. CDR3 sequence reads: CASSFSGGRVAGELFF. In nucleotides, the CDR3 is TGTGCCAGCAGCTTCTCAGGCGGGAGGGTGGCCGGGGAGCTGTTTTTT.

CDR3 loop: CAISESGLAASYEQYF. The CDR3 DNA sequence: TGTGCCATCAGTGAGTCGGGACTAGCGGCCTCCTACGAGCAGTACTTC. This chain uses TRBV10-3 with TRBJ2-7, with TRBD2 matching 11 bases. Germline V gives CDR1 ENHRY, CDR2 SYGVKD. The CDR3 loop spans 16 amino acids. The J segment lost 0 bases and the V segment lost 0 bases, leaving 1 base of the junction unmatched.

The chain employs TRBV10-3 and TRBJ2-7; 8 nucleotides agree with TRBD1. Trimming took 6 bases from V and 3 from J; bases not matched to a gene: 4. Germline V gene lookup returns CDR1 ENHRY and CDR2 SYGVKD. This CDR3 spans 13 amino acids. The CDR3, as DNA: TGTGCCATCAGGCCGGGACAGGACTACGAGCAGTACTTC. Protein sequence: CAIRPGQDYEQYF.

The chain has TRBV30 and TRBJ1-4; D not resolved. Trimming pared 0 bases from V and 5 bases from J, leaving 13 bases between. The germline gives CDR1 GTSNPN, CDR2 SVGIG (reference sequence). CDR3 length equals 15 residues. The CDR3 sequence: CAWSVVAQFNEKLFF. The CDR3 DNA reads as TGTGCCTGGAGTGTAGTTGCACAGTTCAATGAAAAACTGTTTTTT. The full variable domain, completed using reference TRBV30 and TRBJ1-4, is SQTIHQWPATLVQPVGSPLSLECTVEGTSNPNLYWYRQAAGRGLQLLFYSVGIGQISSEVPQNLSASRPQDRQFILSSKKLLLSDSGFYLCAWSVVAQFNEKLFFGSGTQLSVL.

CDR3 residues: CASSYSPGGDSEAFF. CDR3 bases: TGTGCCAGCAGTTACTCGCCAGGGGGAGATTCTGAAGCTTTCTTT. V and J are TRBV6-5 and TRBJ1-1; 7 bases line up with TRBD1. The CDR3 contains 15 residues. Trimming at V came to 0 bases and at J to 6 bases, leaving 7 bases not matched to a gene. Per germline, CDR1 MNHEY and CDR2 SVGAGI.

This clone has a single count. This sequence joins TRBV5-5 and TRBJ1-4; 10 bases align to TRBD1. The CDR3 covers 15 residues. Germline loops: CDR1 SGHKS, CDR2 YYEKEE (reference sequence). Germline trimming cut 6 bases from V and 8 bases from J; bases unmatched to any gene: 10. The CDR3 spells CASNVGGTGDEKLFF. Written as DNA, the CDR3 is TGTGCCAGCAACGTCGGCGGGACAGGGGACGAAAAACTGTTTTTT.

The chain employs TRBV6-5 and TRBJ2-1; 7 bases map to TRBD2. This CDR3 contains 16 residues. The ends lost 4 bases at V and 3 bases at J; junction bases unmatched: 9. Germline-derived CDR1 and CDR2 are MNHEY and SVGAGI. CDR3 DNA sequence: TGTGCCAGCAGTTCCTCCGGGACTACCCTCTACAATGAGCAGTTCTTC. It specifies CASSSSGTTLYNEQFF.

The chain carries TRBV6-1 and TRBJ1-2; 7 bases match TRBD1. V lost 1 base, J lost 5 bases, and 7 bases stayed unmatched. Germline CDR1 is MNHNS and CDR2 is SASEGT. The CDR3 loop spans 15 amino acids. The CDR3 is CASSEEVGGAYGYTF. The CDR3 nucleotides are TGTGCCAGCAGTGAAGAGGTAGGGGGCGCTTATGGCTACACCTTC.

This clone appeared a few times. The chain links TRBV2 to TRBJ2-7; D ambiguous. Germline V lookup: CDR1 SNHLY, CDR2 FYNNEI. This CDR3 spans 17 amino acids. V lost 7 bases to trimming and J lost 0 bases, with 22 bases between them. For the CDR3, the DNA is TGTGCCAGCAAACCCCCCCTGCTTCCTAGTGACTCCTACGAGCAGTACTTC. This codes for CASKPPLLPSDSYEQYF.

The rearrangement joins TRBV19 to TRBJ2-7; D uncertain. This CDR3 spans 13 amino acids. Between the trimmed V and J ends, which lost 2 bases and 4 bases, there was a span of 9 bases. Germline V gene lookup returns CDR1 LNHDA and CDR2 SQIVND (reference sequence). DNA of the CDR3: TGTGCCAGTAGTATATTCTCCGGGTACGAGCAGTACTTC. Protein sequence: CASSIFSGYEQYF.